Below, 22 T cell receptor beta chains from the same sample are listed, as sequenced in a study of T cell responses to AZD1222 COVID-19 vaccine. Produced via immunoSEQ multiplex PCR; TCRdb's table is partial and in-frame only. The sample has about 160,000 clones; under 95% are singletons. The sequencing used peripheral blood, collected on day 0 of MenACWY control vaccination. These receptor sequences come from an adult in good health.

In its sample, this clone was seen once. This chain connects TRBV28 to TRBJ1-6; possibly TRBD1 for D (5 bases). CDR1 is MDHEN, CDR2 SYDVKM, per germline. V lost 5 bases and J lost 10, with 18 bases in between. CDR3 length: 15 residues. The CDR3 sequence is CASSPPPGRGSPLHF. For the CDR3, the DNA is TGTGCCAGCAGTCCGCCCCCAGGGAGAGGCTCACCCCTCCACTTT.

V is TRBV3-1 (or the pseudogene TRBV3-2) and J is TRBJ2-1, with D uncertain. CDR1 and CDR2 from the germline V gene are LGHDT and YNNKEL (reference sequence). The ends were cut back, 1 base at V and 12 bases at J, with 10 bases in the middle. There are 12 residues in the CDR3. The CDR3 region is CASSQGAIPQFF. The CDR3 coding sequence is TGTGCCAGCAGCCAAGGGGCCATCCCGCAGTTCTTC.

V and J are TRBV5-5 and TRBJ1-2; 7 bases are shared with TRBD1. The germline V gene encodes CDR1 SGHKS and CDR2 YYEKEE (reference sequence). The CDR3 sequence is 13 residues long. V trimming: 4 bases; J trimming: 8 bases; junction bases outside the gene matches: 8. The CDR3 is CASSTTGAGGYTF. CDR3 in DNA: TGTGCCAGCAGCACCACAGGGGCCGGAGGCTACACCTTC.

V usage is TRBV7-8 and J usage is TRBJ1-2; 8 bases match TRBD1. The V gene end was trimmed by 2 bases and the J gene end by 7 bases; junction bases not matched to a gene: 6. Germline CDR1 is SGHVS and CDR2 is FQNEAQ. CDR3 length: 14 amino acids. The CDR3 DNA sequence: TGTGCCAGCAGCTTAAATGCAGGGGGCCTTGGCTACACCTTC. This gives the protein CASSLNAGGLGYTF.

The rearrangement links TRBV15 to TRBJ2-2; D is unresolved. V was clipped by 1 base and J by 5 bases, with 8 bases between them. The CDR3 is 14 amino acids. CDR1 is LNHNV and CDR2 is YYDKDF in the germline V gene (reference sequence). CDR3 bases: TGTGCCACCAGCAGAGGCCGACGGACCGGGGAGCTGTTTTTT. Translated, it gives CATSRGRRTGELFF.

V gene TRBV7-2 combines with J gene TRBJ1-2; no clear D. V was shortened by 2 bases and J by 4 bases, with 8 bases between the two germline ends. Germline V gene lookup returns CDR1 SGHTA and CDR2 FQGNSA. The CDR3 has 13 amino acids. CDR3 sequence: CASSLSAVYGYTF. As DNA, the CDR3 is TGTGCCAGCAGCTTATCGGCCGTCTATGGCTACACCTTC.

Here the CDR3 reads CAWTGGEGYTF. CDR3 DNA: TGTGCCTGGACAGGGGGCGAAGGCTACACCTTC. The V and J genes are TRBV30 and TRBJ1-2; 8 bases are a match to TRBD1. The junction had 3 bases not matched to a gene; V was cut back by 4 bases and J by 8 bases. The CDR3 length is 11 residues. Germline V gene lookup returns CDR1 GTSNPN and CDR2 SVGIG (reference sequence).

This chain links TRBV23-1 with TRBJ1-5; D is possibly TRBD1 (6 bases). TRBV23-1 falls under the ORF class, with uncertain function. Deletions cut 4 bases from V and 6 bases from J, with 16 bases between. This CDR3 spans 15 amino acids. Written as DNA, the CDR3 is TGCGCCAGCAGTCTACCTCACAGAGGGGGTCAGCCCCAGCATTTT. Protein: CASSLPHRGGQPQHF.

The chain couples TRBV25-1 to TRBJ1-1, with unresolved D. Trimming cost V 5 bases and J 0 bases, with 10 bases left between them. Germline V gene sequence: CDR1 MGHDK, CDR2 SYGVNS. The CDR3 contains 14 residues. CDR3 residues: CASSISNMNTEAFF. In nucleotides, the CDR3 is TGTGCCAGCAGTATTTCTAACATGAACACTGAAGCTTTCTTT.

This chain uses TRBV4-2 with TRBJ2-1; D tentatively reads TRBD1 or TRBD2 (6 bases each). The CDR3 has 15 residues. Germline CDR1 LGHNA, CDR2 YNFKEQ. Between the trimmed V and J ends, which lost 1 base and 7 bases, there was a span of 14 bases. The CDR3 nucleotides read TGTGCCAGCAGCCAAGTCCGGCTAGGGGGGAATGAGCAGTTCTTC. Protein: CASSQVRLGGNEQFF.

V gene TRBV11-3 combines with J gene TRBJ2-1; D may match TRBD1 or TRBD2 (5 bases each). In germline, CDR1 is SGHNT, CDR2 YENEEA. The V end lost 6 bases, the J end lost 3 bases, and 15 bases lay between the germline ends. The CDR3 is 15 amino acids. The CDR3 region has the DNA TGTGCCAGCAGTCCGGGGCAGGGCTTCTACAATGAGCAGTTCTTC. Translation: CASSPGQGFYNEQFF.

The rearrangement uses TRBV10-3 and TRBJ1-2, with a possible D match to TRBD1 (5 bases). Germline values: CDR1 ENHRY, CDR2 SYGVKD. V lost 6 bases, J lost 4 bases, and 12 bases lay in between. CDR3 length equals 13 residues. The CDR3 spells CAIRPDGTYGYTF. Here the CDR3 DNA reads TGTGCCATCAGGCCTGACGGGACCTATGGCTACACCTTC.

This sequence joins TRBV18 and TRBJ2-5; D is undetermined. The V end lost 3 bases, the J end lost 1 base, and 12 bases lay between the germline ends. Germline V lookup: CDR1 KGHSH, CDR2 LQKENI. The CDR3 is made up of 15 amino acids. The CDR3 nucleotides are TGTGCCAGCTCACCCCAGTGGCAGAGCCAAGAGACCCAGTACTTC. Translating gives CASSPQWQSQETQYF.

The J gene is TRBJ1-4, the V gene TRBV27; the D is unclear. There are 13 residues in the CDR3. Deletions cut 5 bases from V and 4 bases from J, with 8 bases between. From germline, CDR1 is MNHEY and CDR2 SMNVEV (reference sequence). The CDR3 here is CASSGSDNEKLFF. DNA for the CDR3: TGTGCCAGCAGTGGATCGGATAATGAAAAACTGTTTTTT.

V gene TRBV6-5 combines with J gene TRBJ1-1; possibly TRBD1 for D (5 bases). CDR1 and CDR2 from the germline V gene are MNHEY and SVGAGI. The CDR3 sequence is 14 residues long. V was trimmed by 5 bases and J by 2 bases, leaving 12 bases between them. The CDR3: CASSQQVLNTEAFF. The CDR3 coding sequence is TGTGCCAGCAGTCAACAGGTACTAAACACTGAAGCTTTCTTT.

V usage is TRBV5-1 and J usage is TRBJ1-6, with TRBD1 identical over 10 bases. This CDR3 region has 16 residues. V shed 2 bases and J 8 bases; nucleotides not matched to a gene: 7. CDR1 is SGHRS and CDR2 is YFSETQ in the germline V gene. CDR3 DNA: TGCGCCAGCAGCTTAGTAGGGACAGGGGTAGATTCACCCCTCCACTTT. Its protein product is CASSLVGTGVDSPLHF.

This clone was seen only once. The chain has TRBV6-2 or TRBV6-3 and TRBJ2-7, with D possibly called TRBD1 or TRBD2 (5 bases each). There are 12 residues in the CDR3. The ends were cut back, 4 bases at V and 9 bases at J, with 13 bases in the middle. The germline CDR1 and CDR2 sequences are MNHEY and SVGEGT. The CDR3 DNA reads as TGTGCCAGCAGTTCGAATACGGGGACGCAGTACTTC. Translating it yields CASSSNTGTQYF.

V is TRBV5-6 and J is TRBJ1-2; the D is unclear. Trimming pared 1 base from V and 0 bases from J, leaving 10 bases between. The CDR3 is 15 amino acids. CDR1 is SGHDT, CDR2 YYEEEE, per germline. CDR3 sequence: CASSLLLLANYGYTF. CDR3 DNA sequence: TGTGCCAGCAGCTTGCTGCTTCTAGCTAACTATGGCTACACCTTC.

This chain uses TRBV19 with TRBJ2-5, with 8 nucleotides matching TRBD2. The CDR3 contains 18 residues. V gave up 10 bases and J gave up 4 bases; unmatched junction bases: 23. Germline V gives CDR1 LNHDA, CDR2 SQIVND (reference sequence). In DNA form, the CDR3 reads TGTGCCACTAGGGTAACTAGCGGCCCCATGGGGGCGCGAGAGACCCAGTACTTC. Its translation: CATRVTSGPMGARETQYF.

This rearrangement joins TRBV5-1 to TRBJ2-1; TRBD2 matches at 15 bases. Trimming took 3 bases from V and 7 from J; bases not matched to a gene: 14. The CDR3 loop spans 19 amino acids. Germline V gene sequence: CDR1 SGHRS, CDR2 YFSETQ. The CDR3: CASSWGLLSGTSGRNEQFF. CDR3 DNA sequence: TGCGCCAGCAGCTGGGGGCTACTCTCCGGGACTAGCGGGAGGAATGAGCAGTTCTTC.

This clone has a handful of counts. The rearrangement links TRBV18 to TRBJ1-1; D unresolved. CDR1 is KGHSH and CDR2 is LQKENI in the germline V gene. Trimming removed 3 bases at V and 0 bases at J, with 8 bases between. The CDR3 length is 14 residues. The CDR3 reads CASSPGSMNTEAFF. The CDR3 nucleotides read TGTGCCAGCTCACCGGGGAGTATGAACACTGAAGCTTTCTTT. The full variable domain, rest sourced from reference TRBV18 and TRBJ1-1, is NAGVMQNPRHLVRRRGQEARLRCSPMKGHSHVYWYRQLPEEGLKFMVYLQKENIIDESGMPKERFSAEFPKEGPSILRIQQVVRGDSAAYFCASSPGSMNTEAFFGQGTRLTVV.

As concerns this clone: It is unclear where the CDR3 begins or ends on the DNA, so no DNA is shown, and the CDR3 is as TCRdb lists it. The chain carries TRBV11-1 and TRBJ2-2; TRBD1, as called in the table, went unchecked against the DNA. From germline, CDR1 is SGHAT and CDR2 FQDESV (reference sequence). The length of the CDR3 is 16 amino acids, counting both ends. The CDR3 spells CASSLRTAFGAGELFF.